This entry is about one T cell receptor beta chain. Its antigen is as yet unknown. 13 Jbeta primers and 60 Vbeta primers were used for the PCR. Repertoires were generated with immunoSEQ multiplex PCR, while TCRdb's copy carries only in-frame clones and drops some. The sample includes 150,000 to 200,000 clones, around nine tenths of them seen just once. Sampled while nominally healthy, donors likely had unrecorded immune exposures. The record originates from a study of cytomegalovirus exposure and HLA in healthy donors. General study findings and limits: Apparent HLA restriction characterized most CMV-associated TCR beta chains in a later analysis. In a later analysis, HLA-associated TCR beta chains were more clonally expanded than equally common others.

V lost 3 bases and J lost 3; bases outside the gene matches: 10. CDR3 length: 16 residues. Germline CDR1 SGHNT, CDR2 YYREEE (reference sequence). This chain joins TRBV5-4 and TRBJ2-3, with 7 nucleotides matching TRBD1. The source material was PBMCs. This clonotype originated in a woman aged 18-35 years in good health and CMV-seronegative. CDR3: CASSSNRGKGTDTQYF. The CDR3 DNA is TGTGCCAGCAGCTCAAACAGGGGCAAGGGTACAGATACGCAGTATTTT.